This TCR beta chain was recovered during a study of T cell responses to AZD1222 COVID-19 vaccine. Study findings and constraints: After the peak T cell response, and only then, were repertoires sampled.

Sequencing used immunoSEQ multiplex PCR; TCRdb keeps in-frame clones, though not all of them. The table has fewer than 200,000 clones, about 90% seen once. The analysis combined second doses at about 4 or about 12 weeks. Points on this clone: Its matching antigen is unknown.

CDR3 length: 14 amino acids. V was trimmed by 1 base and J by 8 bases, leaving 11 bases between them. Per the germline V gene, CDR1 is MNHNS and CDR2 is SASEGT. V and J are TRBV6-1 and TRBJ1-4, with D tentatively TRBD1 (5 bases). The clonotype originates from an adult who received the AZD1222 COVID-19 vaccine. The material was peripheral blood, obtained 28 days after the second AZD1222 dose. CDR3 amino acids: CASSEGQGEEKLFF. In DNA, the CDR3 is TGTGCCAGCAGTGAAGGGCAGGGAGAGGAAAAACTGTTTTTT.